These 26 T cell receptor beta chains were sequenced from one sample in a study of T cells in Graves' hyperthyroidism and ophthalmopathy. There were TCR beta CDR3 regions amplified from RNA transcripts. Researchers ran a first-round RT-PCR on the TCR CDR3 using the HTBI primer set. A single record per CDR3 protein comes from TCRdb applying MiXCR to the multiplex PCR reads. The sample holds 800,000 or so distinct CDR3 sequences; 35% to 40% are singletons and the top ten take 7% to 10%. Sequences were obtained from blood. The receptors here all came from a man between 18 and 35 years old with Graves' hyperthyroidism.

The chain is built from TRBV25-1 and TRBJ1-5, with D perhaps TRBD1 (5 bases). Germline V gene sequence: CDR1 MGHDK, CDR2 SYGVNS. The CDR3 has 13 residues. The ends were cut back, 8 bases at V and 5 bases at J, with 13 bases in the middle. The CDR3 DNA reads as TGTGCCAGCTTAAAGGGGAGGGATCAGCCCCAGCATTTT. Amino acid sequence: CASLKGRDQPQHF.

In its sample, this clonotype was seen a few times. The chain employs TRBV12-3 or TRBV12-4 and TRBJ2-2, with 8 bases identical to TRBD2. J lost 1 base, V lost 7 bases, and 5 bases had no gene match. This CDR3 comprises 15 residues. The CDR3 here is CASNLGLVNTGELFF. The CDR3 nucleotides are TGTGCCAGCAACCTGGGACTAGTGAACACCGGGGAGCTGTTTTTT.

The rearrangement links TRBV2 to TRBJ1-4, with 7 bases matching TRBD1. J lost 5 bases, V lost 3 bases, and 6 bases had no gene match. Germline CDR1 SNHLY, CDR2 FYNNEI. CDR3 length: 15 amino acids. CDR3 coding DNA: TGTGCCAGCAGTGACGACAGGGTTTTGAATGAAAAACTGTTTTTT. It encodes CASSDDRVLNEKLFF.

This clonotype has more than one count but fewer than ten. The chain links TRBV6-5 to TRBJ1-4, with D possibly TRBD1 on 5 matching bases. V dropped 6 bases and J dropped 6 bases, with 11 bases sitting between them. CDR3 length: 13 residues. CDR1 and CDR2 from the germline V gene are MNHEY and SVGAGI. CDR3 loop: CASRTGTDEKLFF. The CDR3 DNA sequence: TGTGCCAGCAGGACCGGGACTGATGAAAAACTGTTTTTT.

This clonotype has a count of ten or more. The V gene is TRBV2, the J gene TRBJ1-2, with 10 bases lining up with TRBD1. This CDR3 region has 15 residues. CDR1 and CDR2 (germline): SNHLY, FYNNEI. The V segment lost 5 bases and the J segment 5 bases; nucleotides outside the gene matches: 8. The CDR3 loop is CASSPRQGAMYGYTF. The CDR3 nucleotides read TGTGCCAGCAGTCCTAGACAGGGGGCAATGTATGGCTACACCTTC.

The CDR3 DNA reads as TGTGCCAGCAGCCGTACTACCGCTCACTACGAGCAGTACTTC. It specifies CASSRTTAHYEQYF. The chain employs TRBV7-2 and TRBJ2-7, with D hard to call. The V gene lost 5 bases and the J gene lost 3 bases, with 14 bases spanning the gap. From germline, CDR1 is SGHTA and CDR2 FQGNSA. The CDR3 consists of 14 residues.

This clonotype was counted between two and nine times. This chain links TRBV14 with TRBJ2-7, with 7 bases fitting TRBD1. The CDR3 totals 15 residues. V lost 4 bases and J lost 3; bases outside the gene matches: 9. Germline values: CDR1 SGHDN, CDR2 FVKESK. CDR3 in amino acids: CASSPGAGGGYEQYF. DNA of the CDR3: TGTGCCAGCAGCCCAGGGGCAGGGGGTGGCTACGAGCAGTACTTC.

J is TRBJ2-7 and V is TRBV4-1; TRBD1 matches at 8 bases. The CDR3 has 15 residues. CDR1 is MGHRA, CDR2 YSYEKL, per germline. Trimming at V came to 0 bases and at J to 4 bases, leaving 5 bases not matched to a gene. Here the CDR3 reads CASSQEMQGAYEQYF. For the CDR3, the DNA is TGCGCCAGCAGCCAAGAAATGCAGGGGGCTTACGAGCAGTACTTC.

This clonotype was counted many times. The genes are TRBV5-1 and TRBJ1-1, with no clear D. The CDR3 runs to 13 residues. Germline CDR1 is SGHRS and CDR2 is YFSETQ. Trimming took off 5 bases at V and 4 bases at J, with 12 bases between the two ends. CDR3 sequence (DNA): TGCGCCAGCAGTGGGCTAGCAGGCACTGAAGCTTTCTTT. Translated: CASSGLAGTEAFF.

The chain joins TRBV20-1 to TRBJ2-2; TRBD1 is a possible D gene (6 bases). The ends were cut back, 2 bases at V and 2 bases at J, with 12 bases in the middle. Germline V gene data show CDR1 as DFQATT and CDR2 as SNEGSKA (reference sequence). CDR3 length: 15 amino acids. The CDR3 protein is CSARTGTTNTGELFF. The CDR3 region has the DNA TGCAGTGCTAGAACCGGGACAACTAACACCGGGGAGCTGTTTTTT.

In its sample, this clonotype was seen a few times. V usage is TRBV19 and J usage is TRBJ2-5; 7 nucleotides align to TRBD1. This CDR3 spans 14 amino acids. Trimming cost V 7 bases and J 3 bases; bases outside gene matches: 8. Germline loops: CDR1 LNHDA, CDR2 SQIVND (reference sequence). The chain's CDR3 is CASKFRDREETQYF. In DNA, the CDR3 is TGTGCCAGTAAATTCCGGGACAGAGAAGAGACCCAGTACTTC.

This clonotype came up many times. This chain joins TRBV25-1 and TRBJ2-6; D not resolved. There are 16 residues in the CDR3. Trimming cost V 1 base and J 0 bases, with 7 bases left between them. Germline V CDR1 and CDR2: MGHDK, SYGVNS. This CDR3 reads CASSEWKISGANVLTF. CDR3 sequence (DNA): TGTGCCAGCAGTGAATGGAAGATCTCTGGGGCCAACGTCCTGACTTTC.

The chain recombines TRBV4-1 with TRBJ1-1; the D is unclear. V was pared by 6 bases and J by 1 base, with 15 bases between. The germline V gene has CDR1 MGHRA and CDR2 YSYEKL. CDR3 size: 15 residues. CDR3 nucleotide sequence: TGCGCCAGCAGGTTTGGGTCTACGCAGAACACTGAAGCTTTCTTT. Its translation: CASRFGSTQNTEAFF.

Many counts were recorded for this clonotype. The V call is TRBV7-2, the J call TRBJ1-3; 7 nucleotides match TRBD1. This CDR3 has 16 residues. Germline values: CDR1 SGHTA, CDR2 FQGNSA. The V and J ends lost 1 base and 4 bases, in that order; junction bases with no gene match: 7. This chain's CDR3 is CASSLGPTGQGNTIYF. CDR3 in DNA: TGTGCCAGCAGCTTAGGCCCGACAGGGCAGGGAAACACCATATATTTT. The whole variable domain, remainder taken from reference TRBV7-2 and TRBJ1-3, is GAGVSQSPSNKVTEKGKDVELRCDPISGHTALYWYRQSLGQGLEFLIYFQGNSAPDKSGLPSDRFSAERTGGSVSTLTIQRTQQEDSAVYLCASSLGPTGQGNTIYFGEGSWLTVV.

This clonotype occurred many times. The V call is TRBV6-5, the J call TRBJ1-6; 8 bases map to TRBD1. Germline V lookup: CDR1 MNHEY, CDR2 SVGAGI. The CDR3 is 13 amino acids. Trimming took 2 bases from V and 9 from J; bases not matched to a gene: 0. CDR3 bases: TGTGCCAGCAGTTACGACAGGGGTTCACCCCTCCACTTT. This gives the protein CASSYDRGSPLHF.

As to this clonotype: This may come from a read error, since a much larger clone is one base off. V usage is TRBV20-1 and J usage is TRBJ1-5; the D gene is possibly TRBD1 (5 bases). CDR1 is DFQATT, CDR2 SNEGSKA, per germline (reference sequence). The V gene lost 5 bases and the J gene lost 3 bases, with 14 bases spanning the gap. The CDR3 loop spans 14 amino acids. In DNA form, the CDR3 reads TGCAGTGCTGGGGACCCAGTGCCCAATCAGCCCCAGCATTTT. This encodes CSAGDPVPNQPQHF.

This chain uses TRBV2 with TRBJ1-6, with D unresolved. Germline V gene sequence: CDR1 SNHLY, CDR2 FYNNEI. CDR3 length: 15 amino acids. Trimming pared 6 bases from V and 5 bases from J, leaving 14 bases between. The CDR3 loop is CASRHDSNHNSPLHF. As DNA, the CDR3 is TGTGCCAGCAGACACGATAGCAATCATAATTCACCCCTCCACTTT.

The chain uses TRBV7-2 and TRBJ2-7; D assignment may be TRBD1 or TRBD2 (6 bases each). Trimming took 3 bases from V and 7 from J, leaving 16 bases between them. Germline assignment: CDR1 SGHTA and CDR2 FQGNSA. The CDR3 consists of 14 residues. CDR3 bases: TGTGCCAGCAGCTTGGGGGGCGGTTCGGAGGAGCAGTACTTC. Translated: CASSLGGGSEEQYF.

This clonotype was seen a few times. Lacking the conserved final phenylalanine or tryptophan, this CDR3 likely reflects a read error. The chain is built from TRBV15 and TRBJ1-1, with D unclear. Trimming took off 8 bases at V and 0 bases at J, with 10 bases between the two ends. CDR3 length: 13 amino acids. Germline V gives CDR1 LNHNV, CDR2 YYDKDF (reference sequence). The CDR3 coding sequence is TGTGCCACCCGTGATGGGGTGAACACTGAAGCTTTCCTT. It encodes CATRDGVNTEAFL.

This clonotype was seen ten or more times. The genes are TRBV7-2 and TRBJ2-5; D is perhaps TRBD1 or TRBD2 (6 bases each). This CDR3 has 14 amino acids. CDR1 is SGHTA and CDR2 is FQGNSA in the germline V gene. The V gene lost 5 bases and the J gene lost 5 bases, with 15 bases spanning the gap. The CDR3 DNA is TGTGCCAGCAGCCCAGAGGGGGGCATGGAGACCCAGTACTTC. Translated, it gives CASSPEGGMETQYF.

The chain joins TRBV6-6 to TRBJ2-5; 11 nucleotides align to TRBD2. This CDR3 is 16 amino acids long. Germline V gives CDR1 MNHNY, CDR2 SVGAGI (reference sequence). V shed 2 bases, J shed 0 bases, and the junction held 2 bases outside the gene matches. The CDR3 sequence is CASSYLGLADQETQYF. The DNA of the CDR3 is TGTGCCAGCAGTTACCTGGGACTAGCGGACCAAGAGACCCAGTACTTC.

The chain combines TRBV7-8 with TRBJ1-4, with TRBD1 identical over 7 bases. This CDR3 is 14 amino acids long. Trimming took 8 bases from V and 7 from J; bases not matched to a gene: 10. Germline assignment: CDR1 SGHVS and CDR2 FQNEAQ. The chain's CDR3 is CASSPPDRAEKLFF. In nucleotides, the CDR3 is TGTGCCAGCTCACCACCCGACAGGGCTGAAAAACTGTTTTTT.

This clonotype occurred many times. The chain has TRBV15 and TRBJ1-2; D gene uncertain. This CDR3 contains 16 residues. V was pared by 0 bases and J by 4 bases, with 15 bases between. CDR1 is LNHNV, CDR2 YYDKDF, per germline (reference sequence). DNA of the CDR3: TGTGCCACCAGCAGAGATAGGGCAGGATCGGTCTATGGCTACACCTTC. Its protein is CATSRDRAGSVYGYTF. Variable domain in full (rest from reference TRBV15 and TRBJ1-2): DAMVIQNPRYQVTQFGKPVTLSCSQTLNHNVMYWYQQKSSQAPKLLFHYYDKDFNNEADTPDNFQSRRPNTSFCFLDIRSPGLGDTAMYLCATSRDRAGSVYGYTFGSGTRLTVV.

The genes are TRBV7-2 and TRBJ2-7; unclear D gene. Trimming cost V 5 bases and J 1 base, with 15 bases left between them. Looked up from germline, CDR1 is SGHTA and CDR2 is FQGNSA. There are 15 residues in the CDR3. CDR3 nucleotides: TGTGCCAGCAGCGCTCGACAAGAAGGGTCCTACGAGCAGTACTTC. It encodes CASSARQEGSYEQYF.

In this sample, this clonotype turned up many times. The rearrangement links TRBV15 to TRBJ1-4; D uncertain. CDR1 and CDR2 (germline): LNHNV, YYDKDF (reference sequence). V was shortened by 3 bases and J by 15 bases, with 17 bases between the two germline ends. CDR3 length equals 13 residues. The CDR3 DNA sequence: TGTGCCACCAGCAGTATCCCTAGTAAAATTTTGTTTTTT. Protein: CATSSIPSKILFF.

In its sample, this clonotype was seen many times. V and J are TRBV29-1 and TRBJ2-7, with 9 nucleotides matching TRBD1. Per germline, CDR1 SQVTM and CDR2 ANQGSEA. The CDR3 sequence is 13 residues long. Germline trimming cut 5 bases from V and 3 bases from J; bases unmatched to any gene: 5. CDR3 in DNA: TGCAGCGTTCCGGGACAGGGTGGCTACGAGCAGTACTTC. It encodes CSVPGQGGYEQYF.